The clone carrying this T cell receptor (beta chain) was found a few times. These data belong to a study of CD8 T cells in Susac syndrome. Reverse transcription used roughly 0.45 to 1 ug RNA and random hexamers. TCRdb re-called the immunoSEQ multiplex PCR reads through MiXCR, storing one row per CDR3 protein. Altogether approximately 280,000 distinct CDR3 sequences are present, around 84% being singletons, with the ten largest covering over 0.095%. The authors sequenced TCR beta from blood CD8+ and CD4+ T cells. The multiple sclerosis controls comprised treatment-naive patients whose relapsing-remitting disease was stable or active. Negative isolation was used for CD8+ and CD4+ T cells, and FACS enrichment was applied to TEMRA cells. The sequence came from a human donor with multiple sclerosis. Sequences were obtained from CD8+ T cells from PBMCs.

CDR3 nucleotide sequence: TGTGCCAGCAGTTTGGGCGGGAGGGCCGAATACGAGCAGTACTTC. Its translation is CASSLGGRAEYEQYF. The chain joins TRBV27 to TRBJ2-7; 9 bases line up with TRBD2. The CDR3 covers 15 residues. J gave up 4 bases and V 3 bases, and 7 bases lay outside the gene matches. Germline-derived CDR1 and CDR2 are MNHEY and SMNVEV (reference sequence).